A single sample gave rise to the 16 T cell receptor beta chains below, sequenced in a study of monozygotic twins with inflammatory bowel disease. TCRdb re-analyzed the 5' RACE reads; it lists each CDR3 protein once, without DNA. The sample includes approximately 330,000 distinct CDR3 sequences. Sequenced sample: blood. These TCRs come from a human donor with ulcerative colitis or Crohn's disease, or a healthy co-twin of an affected twin (not recorded which).

CDR3 region: CAWASGSTYEQYF. V usage is TRBV30 and J usage is TRBJ2-7; TCRdb's D gene call, TRBD2, goes unchecked for lack of DNA. The germline V gene encodes CDR1 GTSNPN and CDR2 SVGIG (reference sequence). CDR3 size: 13 residues.

The chain joins TRBV7-9 to TRBJ1-5. The CDR3 consists of 14 residues. Germline CDR1 SEHNR, CDR2 FQNEAQ (reference sequence). CDR3 region: CASSFGGLNQPQHF.

V is TRBV20-1 and J is TRBJ2-3. Per the germline V gene, CDR1 is DFQATT and CDR2 is SNEGSKA (reference sequence). The CDR3 loop spans 13 amino acids. CDR3 in amino acids: CSAMDTSTDTQYF.

The chain's CDR3 is CATSRGDLGYRAF. The chain couples TRBV15 to TRBJ1-1. The CDR3 contains 13 residues. Germline CDR1 reads LNHNV; CDR2 reads YYDKDF (reference sequence).

The chain is built from TRBV7-6 and TRBJ2-7; as DNA is missing, the TRBD1 call by TCRdb cannot be tested. There are 15 residues in the CDR3. CDR1 SGHVS and CDR2 FNYEAQ come from the germline V gene. The chain's CDR3 is CASSPFNQGMYEQYF. The full variable domain, completed using reference TRBV7-6 and TRBJ2-7, is GAGVSQSPRYKVTKRGQDVALRCDPISGHVSLYWYRQALGQGPEFLTYFNYEAQQDKSGLPNDRFSAERPEGSISTLTIQRTEQRDSAMYRCASSPFNQGMYEQYFGPGTRLTVT.

The V call is TRBV29-1, the J call TRBJ1-1; TCRdb's D call, TRBD1, is unchecked because there is no DNA. Germline CDR1 reads SQVTM; CDR2 reads ANQGSEA. CDR3 length: 14 amino acids. CDR3 amino acids: CSVEKDRGGTEAFF.

The rearrangement joins TRBV6-1 to TRBJ2-1. The germline gives CDR1 MNHNS, CDR2 SASEGT. The CDR3 length is 14 residues. The chain's CDR3 is CASILSASYNEQFF.

V usage is TRBV6-1 and J usage is TRBJ2-1; lacking DNA, the TRBD2 call made by TCRdb goes unchecked. Germline V gene data show CDR1 as MNHNS and CDR2 as SASEGT. This CDR3 spans 14 amino acids. The CDR3 here is CASRLEGGPLEQFF.

The gene calls are TRBV10-2 and TRBJ2-7; without DNA, the TCRdb call of TRBD1 cannot be checked. CDR1 and CDR2 from the germline V gene are WSHSY and SAAADI. This CDR3 has 16 residues. The CDR3: CASSSWDRGPYGEQYF.

The gene calls are TRBV27 and TRBJ2-7. CDR1 is MNHEY, CDR2 SMNVEV, per germline (reference sequence). This CDR3 is built from 11 residues. CDR3 amino acids: CASSLGSTAYF.

This chain links TRBV6-5 with TRBJ2-3. The CDR3 length is 15 residues. Per germline, CDR1 MNHEY and CDR2 SVGAGI. CDR3: CASSYADRSTDTQYF.

The chain combines TRBV5-1 with TRBJ2-1; TCRdb reports TRBD1, a call that lacks DNA to check it against. CDR3 length: 18 amino acids. Germline values: CDR1 SGHRS, CDR2 YFSETQ. The CDR3 spells CASSLGGAGSGSYNEQFF.

V and J are TRBV3-1 and TRBJ2-5; TCRdb's D call of TRBD1 is untestable without DNA. The CDR3 totals 16 residues. Germline V gives CDR1 LGHDT, CDR2 YNNKEL (reference sequence). The CDR3 region is CASTGPPSGIQETQYF.

The rearrangement joins TRBV20-1 to TRBJ1-2; TCRdb picks TRBD1, but there is no DNA to check that call. Germline lookup yields CDR1 DFQATT and CDR2 SNEGSKA (reference sequence). CDR3 size: 13 residues. This CDR3 is CSAKNRGRDGYTF.

V gene TRBV20-1 combines with J gene TRBJ1-6. The CDR3 contains 17 residues. CDR1 is DFQATT and CDR2 is SNEGSKA in the germline V gene (reference sequence). The CDR3 is CSARDKARDAWNSPLHF.

V gene TRBV5-6 combines with J gene TRBJ2-2; the D call from TCRdb, TRBD2, cannot be confirmed without DNA. The CDR3 has 17 amino acids. Germline V gene lookup returns CDR1 SGHDT and CDR2 YYEEEE. CDR3 sequence: CASSSRTSGRNTGELFF.